The 21 T cell receptor beta chains below come from one sample, sequenced in a study of shared clonotypes between healthy human individuals. Libraries were prepared by immunoSEQ multiplex PCR; TCRdb keeps only in-frame clonotypes and omits some of them. The repertoire includes roughly 2 million clones, 90% to 95% of them detected once, and 0.13% sits in the top ten. Sequencing input: naive CD4+ T cells sorted from blood. The subset here: CD45RA+ positively selected. The receptor source for this set is a man between 18 and 29 years old in good health.

On this clone itself: In the same sample, other DNA sequences code for this CDR3. V and J are TRBV27 and TRBJ1-1, with a tentative D call TRBD1 (6 bases). This CDR3 is built from 13 residues. Trimming shortened V by 5 bases and J by 2 bases, and 9 bases separated the two germline ends. CDR1 is MNHEY, CDR2 SMNVEV, per germline (reference sequence). The chain's CDR3 is CASSLRGNTEAFF. CDR3 nucleotide sequence: TGTGCCAGCAGTCTCAGGGGAAACACTGAAGCTTTCTTT.

With regard to this clone: The same CDR3 also results from other DNA sequences found in this sample. The rearrangement links TRBV5-1 to TRBJ1-6, with D tentatively TRBD1 (6 bases). The CDR3 spans 14 residues. The germline V and J ends were trimmed by 0 bases and 9 bases, with 10 bases remaining between them. CDR1 is SGHRS and CDR2 is YFSETQ in the germline V gene. The CDR3 sequence: CASSLDREASPLHF. The DNA for the CDR3 is TGCGCCAGCAGCTTGGACAGGGAGGCTTCACCCCTCCACTTT.

The chain has TRBV5-1 and TRBJ2-5; 7 bases match TRBD2. CDR3 length: 15 amino acids. CDR1 is SGHRS and CDR2 is YFSETQ in the germline V gene. V lost 4 bases to trimming and J lost 4 bases; unmatched junction nucleotides: 10. CDR3 nucleotides: TGCGCCAGCAGCCGACCTGACGGGGGGAGAGAGACCCAGTACTTC. It specifies CASSRPDGGRETQYF.

This chain connects TRBV29-1 to TRBJ1-3; possible D gene TRBD1, 6 bases. Germline V CDR1 and CDR2: SQVTM, ANQGSEA. The CDR3 length is 14 residues. V lost 1 base to trimming and J lost 0 bases, with 7 bases between them. The DNA of the CDR3 is TGCAGCGTTGAAGCGACAGGCTCTGGAAACACCATATATTTT. Encoded protein: CSVEATGSGNTIYF. The full variable domain, completed using reference TRBV29-1 and TRBJ1-3, is SAVISQKPSRDICQRGTSLTIQCQVDSQVTMMFWYRQQPGQSLTLIATANQGSEATYESGFVIDKFPISRPNLTFSTLTVSNMSPEDSSIYLCSVEATGSGNTIYFGEGSWLTVV.

CDR3 in amino acids: CASSNGGSLNNEQFF. CDR3 nucleotide sequence: TGTGCCAGTAGCAATGGGGGGAGCCTAAACAATGAGCAGTTCTTC. This chain uses TRBV19 with TRBJ2-1; TRBD2 might be the D (6 bases). With 6 bases removed from V and 5 bases from J, the gap between germline ends came to 17 bases. The CDR3 runs 15 residues. The germline gives CDR1 LNHDA, CDR2 SQIVND (reference sequence).

The chain recombines TRBV28 with TRBJ2-3; D gene unclear. Trimming pared 6 bases from V and 5 bases from J, leaving 18 bases between. The CDR3 consists of 15 residues. Germline V lookup: CDR1 MDHEN, CDR2 SYDVKM. The CDR3 protein is CASSPRTGVGDTQYF. The CDR3 DNA follows: TGTGCCAGCAGCCCCCGGACGGGCGTGGGAGATACGCAGTATTTT.

J is TRBJ1-2 and V is TRBV6-6; D may be TRBD1 (5 bases). This CDR3 has 15 amino acids. V was shortened by 7 bases and J by 2 bases, with 17 bases between the two germline ends. Germline lookup yields CDR1 MNHNY and CDR2 SVGAGI (reference sequence). The CDR3 DNA is TGTGCCAGCAACCAAGTCAGGGCCTACAACTATGGCTACACCTTC. Its translation is CASNQVRAYNYGYTF.

The rearrangement links TRBV27 to TRBJ1-2; TRBD1 might be the D (6 bases). The CDR3 loop spans 14 amino acids. V lost 5 bases and J 8 bases, leaving 18 bases between the germline ends. Germline CDR1 reads MNHEY; CDR2 reads SMNVEV (reference sequence). The DNA of the CDR3 is TGTGCCAGCAGTACACGGGACATCCTCGGCGGCTACACCTTC. Its translation is CASSTRDILGGYTF.

The chain recombines TRBV5-1 with TRBJ1-6; TRBD1 might be the D (5 bases). This CDR3 contains 15 residues. Per the germline V gene, CDR1 is SGHRS and CDR2 is YFSETQ. V dropped 8 bases and J dropped 0 bases, with 12 bases sitting between them. The CDR3 loop reads CASQTESSYNSPLHF. DNA for the CDR3: TGCGCCAGTCAGACAGAGAGCTCCTATAATTCACCCCTCCACTTT.

The chain combines TRBV7-2 with TRBJ1-6; TRBD1 might be the D (5 bases). The CDR3 has 13 residues. Deletions cut 4 bases from V and 6 bases from J, with 7 bases between. Germline loops: CDR1 SGHTA, CDR2 FQGNSA. The CDR3 nucleotides read TGTGCCAGCAGCTCCCAGGGTAATTCACCCCTCCACTTT. It yields the protein CASSSQGNSPLHF.

V usage is TRBV5-1 and J usage is TRBJ2-1, with D uncertain. The CDR3 consists of 15 residues. Germline CDR1 and CDR2: SGHRS and YFSETQ. Trimming stripped 1 base from V and 4 bases from J, with 12 bases between. CDR3 protein: CASSLTELEYNEQFF. CDR3 bases: TGCGCCAGCAGCTTGACGGAGCTCGAGTACAATGAGCAGTTCTTC.

The chain combines TRBV6-5 with TRBJ1-5; D might be TRBD1 (6 bases). Trimming took off 6 bases at V and 7 bases at J, with 16 bases between the two ends. This CDR3 region has 14 residues. CDR1 and CDR2 (germline): MNHEY, SVGAGI. The CDR3 is CASSVQGGGQPQHF. CDR3 DNA: TGTGCCAGCAGCGTACAGGGCGGGGGCCAGCCCCAGCATTTT.

This clone was observed a single time. The genes are TRBV2 and TRBJ2-3, with 7 nucleotides matching TRBD2. With 4 bases clipped from V and 5 bases from J, the junction kept 6 bases outside the gene matches. Germline V gives CDR1 SNHLY, CDR2 FYNNEI. This CDR3 is 14 amino acids long. The CDR3 spells CASSGLAAVDTQYF. In DNA form, the CDR3 reads TGTGCCAGCAGTGGGCTAGCGGCAGTAGATACGCAGTATTTT.

This clone showed up just once. The chain uses TRBV6-6 and TRBJ1-5; TRBD1 aligns across 8 bases. There are 15 residues in the CDR3. The J segment lost 2 bases and the V segment lost 5 bases, leaving 5 bases of the junction unmatched. Germline assignment: CDR1 MNHNY and CDR2 SVGAGI (reference sequence). The CDR3 region is CASSAGTGRNQPQHF. The CDR3 nucleotides read TGTGCCAGCAGTGCAGGGACAGGTCGCAATCAGCCCCAGCATTTT.

Worth noting for this clone: This specimen includes other DNA sequences encoding the same CDR3. V and J are TRBV28 and TRBJ2-2; D is undetermined. Germline V CDR1 and CDR2: MDHEN, SYDVKM. The CDR3 sequence is 11 residues long. Trimming left V 6 bases short and J 5 bases short, with 4 bases between. The CDR3 DNA reads as TGTGCCAGCAGACTAACCGGGGAGCTGTTTTTT. Amino acids: CASRLTGELFF. The full variable domain, its missing parts supplied by reference TRBV28 and TRBJ2-2, is DVKVTQSSRYLVKRTGEKVFLECVQDMDHENMFWYRQDPGLGLRLIYFSYDVKMKEKGDIPEGYSVSREKKERFSLILESASTNQTSMYLCASRLTGELFFGEGSRLTVL.

The CDR3 bases are TGCGCCAGCAGCTTGGAGGGACAGGGAATAATCCCAACTAATGAAAAACTGTTTTTT. Its protein product is CASSLEGQGIIPTNEKLFF. J is TRBJ1-4 and V is TRBV5-1; 9 bases match TRBD1. Germline loops: CDR1 SGHRS, CDR2 YFSETQ. The V and J ends lost 0 bases and 0 bases, in that order; junction bases with no gene match: 9. The CDR3 runs to 19 residues.

This chain joins TRBV2 and TRBJ1-4, with D possibly TRBD1 on 6 matching bases. The CDR3 is 13 residues long. In germline, CDR1 is SNHLY, CDR2 FYNNEI. V was shortened by 6 bases and J by 4 bases, with 9 bases between the two germline ends. Here the CDR3 reads CASSQGNNEKLFF. CDR3 DNA: TGTGCCAGCAGCCAGGGGAATAATGAAAAACTGTTTTTT. The whole variable domain, filled in from reference TRBV2 and TRBJ1-4, reads EPEVTQTPSHQVTQMGQEVILRCVPISNHLYFYWYRQILGQKVEFLVSFYNNEISEKSEIFDDQFSVERPDGSNFTLKIRSTKLEDSAMYFCASSQGNNEKLFFGSGTQLSVL.

This chain uses TRBV7-2 with TRBJ1-2, with D unclear. Trimming cost V 2 bases and J 6 bases, with 16 bases left between them. CDR3 length equals 15 residues. The germline V gene has CDR1 SGHTA and CDR2 FQGNSA. CDR3 loop: CASSLWIGRSDGYTF. In nucleotides, the CDR3 is TGTGCCAGCAGCTTATGGATAGGGAGGTCGGATGGCTACACCTTC.

This clone was observed at least ten times. The chain employs TRBV7-9 and TRBJ2-2, with 7 positions matching TRBD1. Germline-derived CDR1 and CDR2 are SEHNR and FQNEAQ (reference sequence). There are 14 residues in the CDR3. Germline trimming cut 5 bases from V and 7 bases from J; bases unmatched to any gene: 7. The CDR3 DNA reads as TGTGCCAGCAGCCCGCAGGGGGTTGGCGGGGAGCTGTTTTTT. Amino acid sequence: CASSPQGVGGELFF.

Remarks on this clone: This sample includes further DNA sequences coding for the same CDR3. CDR3 DNA: TGTGCCAGCTCACCACCGGGTCCTACCTACGAGCAGTACTTC. Its translation is CASSPPGPTYEQYF. The chain recombines TRBV18 with TRBJ2-7; the D is unclear. This CDR3 has 14 residues. CDR1 KGHSH and CDR2 LQKENI come from the germline V gene. Trimming cost V 0 bases and J 2 bases, with 8 bases left between them.

The rearrangement links TRBV6-5 to TRBJ1-1; possible D gene TRBD1, 5 bases. V gave up 4 bases and J gave up 1 base, with 10 bases separating them. This CDR3 has 14 residues. Germline CDR1 MNHEY, CDR2 SVGAGI. The DNA for the CDR3 is TGTGCCAGCAGTTCAGGAGGGACGAACACTGAAGCTTTCTTT. Translated, it gives CASSSGGTNTEAFF.